The 19 T cell receptor beta chains presented below share a single source sample, sequenced in a study of beta chain features in type 1 diabetes. Expressed TCRB transcripts were sequenced, since all the RNA that had been isolated was reverse transcribed. Some clones are missing from TCRdb's copy, which holds only in-frame ones; the method was immunoSEQ multiplex PCR. This table has about 170,000 clones, roughly 7.1% appearing once. These receptors' antigens are unknown. Study outcomes and limitations: All four CD4+ subsets of Type 1 diabetes patients contained TCRB CDR3s that were moderately but significantly shorter.

The specimen was central memory CD4+ T cells from blood. Receptor source: a middle-aged woman with type 1 diabetes.

This clone came up a few times. CDR3 amino acids: CASTNRVYEQYF. The CDR3, as DNA: TGTGCCAGCACTAACAGAGTTTACGAGCAGTACTTC. The V call is TRBV2, the J call TRBJ2-7; unclear D gene. This CDR3 has 12 amino acids. Germline assignment: CDR1 SNHLY and CDR2 FYNNEI. V was clipped by 7 bases and J by 4 bases, with 11 bases between them.

In this sample, this clone turned up a few times. The chain is built from TRBV2 and TRBJ2-7; 9 bases are a match to TRBD1. In germline, CDR1 is SNHLY, CDR2 FYNNEI. Losses at the gene ends were 3 bases for V and 11 bases for J; bases not matched to a gene: 2. The CDR3 sequence is 11 residues long. The chain's CDR3 is CASSEGDREYF. CDR3 in DNA: TGTGCCAGCAGTGAGGGGGACAGGGAGTACTTC.

This clone showed up just a few times. The V call is TRBV29-1, the J call TRBJ1-3; D is undetermined. Per the germline V gene, CDR1 is SQVTM and CDR2 is ANQGSEA. V lost 2 bases and J 0 bases, leaving 5 bases between the germline ends. This CDR3 has 13 amino acids. The CDR3: CSVELNSGNTIYF. The CDR3 bases are TGCAGCGTTGAACTTAACTCTGGAAACACCATATATTTT. Filled out from reference TRBV29-1 and TRBJ1-3, the complete variable domain reads SAVISQKPSRDICQRGTSLTIQCQVDSQVTMMFWYRQQPGQSLTLIATANQGSEATYESGFVIDKFPISRPNLTFSTLTVSNMSPEDSSIYLCSVELNSGNTIYFGEGSWLTVV.

In this sample, this clone turned up a few times. The gene calls are TRBV5-4 and TRBJ1-1; 10 nucleotides line up with TRBD1. Germline CDR1 and CDR2: SGHNT and YYREEE (reference sequence). The trim removed 5 bases at V and 1 base at J, leaving 8 bases unmatched. The CDR3 length is 16 residues. Here the CDR3 reads CASRPDRGQGNTEAFF. The CDR3 nucleotides read TGTGCCAGCAGGCCCGACAGGGGGCAGGGGAACACTGAAGCTTTCTTT.

This clone was seen a handful of times. The rearrangement joins TRBV18 to TRBJ2-7; D possibly corresponds to TRBD1 (5 bases). Looked up from germline, CDR1 is KGHSH and CDR2 is LQKENI. The CDR3 is 15 residues long. V lost 2 bases, J lost 1 base, and 12 bases lay in between. The CDR3 coding sequence is TGTGCCAGCTCACCAAGCTTTCAGGGTTCCTACGAGCAGTACTTC. Protein: CASSPSFQGSYEQYF.

The rearrangement links TRBV5-4 to TRBJ2-2; 9 bases are a match to TRBD2. The CDR3 loop spans 17 amino acids. Looked up from germline, CDR1 is SGHNT and CDR2 is YYREEE (reference sequence). Trimming at V came to 0 bases and at J to 4 bases, leaving 7 bases not matched to a gene. CDR3 loop: CASSLESRGGATGELFF. Here the CDR3 DNA reads TGTGCCAGCAGCTTGGAGAGCCGCGGGGGGGCCACCGGGGAGCTGTTTTTT. The full variable domain, in which reference TRBV5-4 and TRBJ2-2 provide the parts outside the CDR3, is ETGVTQSPTHLIKTRGQQVTLRCSSQSGHNTVSWYQQALGQGPQFIFQYYREEENGRGNFPPRFSGLQFPNYSSELNVNALELDDSALYLCASSLESRGGATGELFFGEGSRLTVL.

This clone has more than one count but fewer than ten. Other DNA sequences from this sample encode an identical CDR3 as well. J is TRBJ1-1 and V is TRBV7-3, with TRBD1 matching 9 bases. V lost 4 bases and J lost 2; bases outside the gene matches: 2. CDR1 and CDR2 from the germline V gene are SGHTA and FQGTGA. The CDR3 consists of 14 residues. The CDR3 spells CASSSGQGNTEAFF. In DNA form, the CDR3 reads TGTGCCAGCAGCTCGGGACAGGGCAACACTGAAGCTTTCTTT.

V and J are TRBV7-3 and TRBJ2-2; 9 bases line up with TRBD1. The CDR3 is made up of 15 amino acids. J lost 4 bases, V lost 2 bases, and 2 bases had no gene match. Germline CDR1 SGHTA, CDR2 FQGTGA. The CDR3 DNA is TGTGCCAGCAGCTTAGGGACAGGGTTCACCGGGGAGCTGTTTTTT. This codes for CASSLGTGFTGELFF. The variable domain in full, completed from reference TRBV7-3 and TRBJ2-2, reads GAGVSQTPSNKVTEKGKYVELRCDPISGHTALYWYRQSLGQGPEFLIYFQGTGAADDSGLPNDRFFAVRPEGSVSTLKIQRTERGDSAVYLCASSLGTGFTGELFFGEGSRLTVL.

This clone was seen only a few times. The chain links TRBV2 to TRBJ1-3; D remains unclear. The CDR3 is 12 amino acids. Trimming took 8 bases from V and 4 from J, leaving 9 bases between them. The germline gives CDR1 SNHLY, CDR2 FYNNEI. Here the CDR3 DNA reads TGTGCCAGCGAGGAGACGGGAAACACCATATATTTT. Translation: CASEETGNTIYF. The entire variable domain, with the rest obtained from reference TRBV2 and TRBJ1-3, is as follows: EPEVTQTPSHQVTQMGQEVILRCVPISNHLYFYWYRQILGQKVEFLVSFYNNEISEKSEIFDDQFSVERPDGSNFTLKIRSTKLEDSAMYFCASEETGNTIYFGEGSWLTVV.

This clone came up a few times. The chain uses TRBV5-4 and TRBJ2-1; 9 nucleotides line up with TRBD2. Losses at the gene ends were 4 bases for V and 4 bases for J; bases not matched to a gene: 6. Germline V lookup: CDR1 SGHNT, CDR2 YYREEE (reference sequence). CDR3 length equals 15 residues. For the CDR3, the DNA is TGTGCCAGCAGCAGAGCGGGGGGCTCATACAATGAGCAGTTCTTC. Translated, it gives CASSRAGGSYNEQFF.

The chain is built from TRBV5-1 and TRBJ1-2; D call uncertain. Trimming cost V 3 bases and J 0 bases, with 9 bases left between them. Germline assignment: CDR1 SGHRS and CDR2 YFSETQ. The CDR3 runs to 14 residues. This CDR3 is CASSYDNPNYGYTF. The CDR3 coding sequence is TGCGCCAGCAGCTATGACAACCCTAACTATGGCTACACCTTC.

This clone was counted a few times. The chain is built from TRBV6-1 and TRBJ2-2, with TRBD2 matching 8 bases. CDR3 length: 14 amino acids. CDR1 is MNHNS and CDR2 is SASEGT in the germline V gene. After removal of 8 bases from V and 7 bases from J, the junction contained 9 bases not matched to a gene. CDR3 in amino acids: CASRRGGTGGELFF. The CDR3 bases are TGTGCCAGCCGACGGGGGGGTACGGGCGGGGAGCTGTTTTTT.

V is TRBV9 and J is TRBJ2-5, with TRBD1 identical over 7 bases. The CDR3 length is 16 residues. CDR1 and CDR2 (germline): SGDLS, YYNGEE. With V trimmed by 2 bases and J by 4 bases, 11 bases remained unmatched. CDR3 sequence reads: CASSVYTGVRGETQYF. The CDR3 DNA is TGTGCCAGCAGCGTCTATACAGGGGTGAGGGGAGAGACCCAGTACTTC.

The chain combines TRBV7-2 with TRBJ2-2, with D possibly TRBD1 on 7 matching bases. V was clipped by 5 bases and J by 3 bases, with 13 bases between them. The CDR3 sequence is 15 residues long. Germline CDR1 SGHTA, CDR2 FQGNSA. For the CDR3, the DNA is TGTGCCAGCAGCGCGGGACAGCTTCACACCGGGGAGCTGTTTTTT. Translated, it gives CASSAGQLHTGELFF.

This clone was picked up a small number of times. This chain's CDR3 is CASSINRGSSYEQYF. CDR3 sequence (DNA): TGTGCCAGCAGCATTAACAGGGGCAGCTCCTACGAGCAGTACTTC. V is TRBV7-2 and J is TRBJ2-7, with TRBD1 identical over 7 bases. The CDR3 totals 15 residues. The germline gives CDR1 SGHTA, CDR2 FQGNSA. With V trimmed by 5 bases and J by 0 bases, 7 bases remained unmatched. Full variable domain (remainder filled in from reference TRBV7-2 and TRBJ2-7): GAGVSQSPSNKVTEKGKDVELRCDPISGHTALYWYRQSLGQGLEFLIYFQGNSAPDKSGLPSDRFSAERTGGSVSTLTIQRTQQEDSAVYLCASSINRGSSYEQYFGPGTRLTVT.

The rearrangement links TRBV14 to TRBJ1-1; D gene unclear. V lost 0 bases and J 8 bases, leaving 10 bases between the germline ends. This CDR3 contains 13 residues. Germline CDR1 SGHDN, CDR2 FVKESK. CDR3 amino acids: CASSQEMAGEAFF. The CDR3 region has the DNA TGTGCCAGCAGCCAAGAAATGGCGGGGGAAGCTTTCTTT.

This clone was detected only a few times. The chain couples TRBV5-1 to TRBJ1-3; D not resolved. Germline V gene lookup returns CDR1 SGHRS and CDR2 YFSETQ. Deletions cut 2 bases from V and 7 bases from J, with 7 bases between. This CDR3 is built from 12 residues. The CDR3 protein is CASSFLGNTIYF. The CDR3 nucleotides are TGCGCCAGCAGCTTCCTCGGTAACACCATATATTTT.

The gene calls are TRBV19 and TRBJ2-1, with 11 nucleotides matching TRBD2. The CDR3 is made up of 19 amino acids. With 3 bases clipped from V and 3 bases from J, the junction kept 13 bases outside the gene matches. Germline V lookup: CDR1 LNHDA, CDR2 SQIVND (reference sequence). The CDR3 DNA reads as TGTGCCAGTAGTATGGAGCTTAGCGGGGGGGTGAATGTCTACAATGAGCAGTTCTTC. Protein: CASSMELSGGVNVYNEQFF.

The rearrangement joins TRBV9 to TRBJ2-2; 7 bases agree with TRBD1. Losses at the gene ends were 3 bases for V and 1 base for J; bases not matched to a gene: 6. Germline V gene lookup returns CDR1 SGDLS and CDR2 YYNGEE. The CDR3 is made up of 16 amino acids. The CDR3 reads CASSDDRAGNTGELFF. CDR3 DNA sequence: TGTGCCAGCAGCGATGACAGGGCGGGGAACACCGGGGAGCTGTTTTTT.